A single sample gave rise to the 15 T cell receptor beta chains below, sequenced in a study of shared clonotypes between healthy human individuals. The protocol was immunoSEQ multiplex PCR, while the TCRdb copy is restricted to in-frame clones and leaves out a portion. The repertoire consists of millions of clones, with approximately 95% occurring once and the leading ten covering under 0.45%. Sequencing input: naive CD4+ T cells from PBMCs. Subset in this sample: CD45RA+ positively selected. The receptor set was obtained from a man aged 18 to 30 in good health. Some clones in this sample may be carry-over from other donors' samples.

This chain uses TRBV5-8 with TRBJ2-7; no reliable D call. This CDR3 has 15 residues. Trimming removed 4 bases from V and 2 bases from J, with 16 bases in between. In germline, CDR1 is SGHTS, CDR2 YDEGEE. The CDR3 loop reads CASSRRASLTYEQYF. CDR3 coding DNA: TGTGCCAGCAGCCGTCGGGCGTCGCTTACCTACGAGCAGTACTTC. The whole variable domain, remainder taken from reference TRBV5-8 and TRBJ2-7, is EAGVTQSPTHLIKTRGQQATLRCSPISGHTSVYWYQQALGLGLQFLLWYDEGEERNRGNFPPRFSGRQFPNYSSELNVNALELEDSALYLCASSRRASLTYEQYFGPGTRLTVT.

This CDR3 is CASSSAAHYSNQPQHF. The CDR3 nucleotides are TGTGCCAGCAGTTCGGCAGCCCACTATAGCAATCAGCCCCAGCATTTT. V and J are TRBV28 and TRBJ1-5; no reliable D call. CDR1 and CDR2 (germline): MDHEN, SYDVKM. The CDR3 contains 16 residues. Trimming removed 4 bases at V and 0 bases at J, with 13 bases between.

J is TRBJ2-7 and V is TRBV30; D is unresolved. The CDR3 totals 13 residues. Trimming removed 4 bases at V and 3 bases at J, with 13 bases between. Looked up from germline, CDR1 is GTSNPN and CDR2 is SVGIG (reference sequence). As DNA, the CDR3 is TGTGCCTGGACGCGAGACAATGGCTACGAGCAGTACTTC. It yields the protein CAWTRDNGYEQYF.

The chain combines TRBV18 with TRBJ2-3, with D maybe TRBD2 (6 bases). Trimming shortened V by 6 bases and J by 1 base, and 14 bases separated the two germline ends. The length of the CDR3 is 15 residues. The V gene's germline CDR1 is KGHSH and CDR2 LQKENI. The CDR3 protein is CASSPLERGTDTQYF. DNA for the CDR3: TGTGCCAGCTCCCCGTTGGAGCGGGGCACAGATACGCAGTATTTT.

The chain carries TRBV9 and TRBJ2-3, with D possibly called TRBD1 or TRBD2 (6 bases each). CDR1 SGDLS and CDR2 YYNGEE come from the germline V gene. The V and J ends lost 4 bases and 4 bases respectively, with 19 bases between them. CDR3 size: 16 residues. The CDR3 reads CASSPGRGLAADTQYF. DNA for the CDR3: TGTGCCAGCAGCCCAGGACGGGGGCTGGCTGCAGATACGCAGTATTTT.

This clone was counted between two and nine times. J is TRBJ1-1 and V is TRBV12-5; tentative D call: TRBD1 (5 bases). V was clipped by 7 bases and J by 6 bases, with 9 bases between them. The CDR3 runs 11 residues. Germline loops: CDR1 LGHNT, CDR2 FRNRAP. This chain's CDR3 is CASALGAEAFF. The CDR3 bases are TGTGCTAGTGCCTTGGGGGCTGAAGCTTTCTTT.

This chain uses TRBV5-6 with TRBJ2-5, with 7 positions matching TRBD2. With 4 bases clipped from V and 2 bases from J, the junction kept 14 bases outside the gene matches. The CDR3 extends over 17 amino acids. The V gene's germline CDR1 is SGHDT and CDR2 YYEEEE. The CDR3 nucleotides read TGTGCCAGCAGCCAGAAGAGGCGGGAGAGCGTTCAAGAGACCCAGTACTTC. Its protein product is CASSQKRRESVQETQYF.

The chain uses TRBV29-1 and TRBJ2-5; D is perhaps TRBD1 (5 bases). This CDR3 has 13 residues. V lost 4 bases, J lost 3 bases, and 12 bases lay in between. From germline, CDR1 is SQVTM and CDR2 ANQGSEA. The CDR3 bases are TGCAGCGTTGTAACAGGCCCTAAAGAGACCCAGTACTTC. It codes for CSVVTGPKETQYF.

This chain links TRBV19 with TRBJ1-2; 9 positions agree with TRBD1. This CDR3 contains 15 residues. Germline CDR1 LNHDA, CDR2 SQIVND (reference sequence). Trimming took 5 bases from V and 8 from J; bases not matched to a gene: 12. CDR3 in DNA: TGTGCCAGTAGTCCTGGGGGGACAGGGAGAGGCGGCTACACCTTC. Translated: CASSPGGTGRGGYTF.

This chain uses TRBV7-9 with TRBJ2-7, with TRBD1 identical over 7 bases. CDR3 length equals 16 residues. The ends lost 6 bases at V and 0 bases at J; junction bases unmatched: 11. The germline V gene has CDR1 SEHNR and CDR2 FQNEAQ (reference sequence). The CDR3 coding sequence is TGTGCCAGCAGTGATAGACAGGGACCCTACTCCTACGAGCAGTACTTC. This gives the protein CASSDRQGPYSYEQYF.

The chain uses TRBV4-3 and TRBJ2-7; 10 bases align to TRBD2. The CDR3 totals 16 residues. V trimming: 1 base; J trimming: 1 base; junction bases outside the gene matches: 4. The germline V gene has CDR1 LGHNA and CDR2 YSLEER. In DNA, the CDR3 is TGCGCCAGCAGCCAAGGGGCTAGCGGGAGATCCTACGAGCAGTACTTC. Translation: CASSQGASGRSYEQYF.

The chain links TRBV5-1 to TRBJ2-6, with unresolved D. The germline V gene has CDR1 SGHRS and CDR2 YFSETQ. CDR3 length: 14 amino acids. V dropped 4 bases and J dropped 5 bases, with 10 bases sitting between them. CDR3 sequence reads: CASSLIERANVLTF. For the CDR3, the DNA is TGCGCCAGCAGCCTGATCGAACGGGCCAACGTCCTGACTTTC. The complete variable domain, with remaining parts taken from reference TRBV5-1 and TRBJ2-6, reads KAGVTQTPRYLIKTRGQQVTLSCSPISGHRSVSWYQQTPGQGLQFLFEYFSETQRNKGNFPGRFSGRQFSNSRSEMNVSTLELGDSALYLCASSLIERANVLTFGAGSRLTVL.

The rearrangement links TRBV10-3 to TRBJ1-1; tentative D call: TRBD1 (6 bases). The CDR3 consists of 13 residues. Germline CDR1 ENHRY, CDR2 SYGVKD. With 5 bases removed from V and 3 bases from J, the gap between germline ends came to 10 bases. The CDR3 nucleotides read TGTGCCATCAGTAACAGGGACGACACTGAAGCTTTCTTT. As protein: CAISNRDDTEAFF.

This sequence joins TRBV19 and TRBJ2-2, with TRBD2 identical over 9 bases. Per germline, CDR1 LNHDA and CDR2 SQIVND (reference sequence). With V trimmed by 4 bases and J by 5 bases, 11 bases remained unmatched. CDR3 size: 17 residues. CDR3 in DNA: TGTGCCAGTAGTAGGCGGAGCGGGAGGCCGCGGACCGGGGAGCTGTTTTTT. It codes for CASSRRSGRPRTGELFF.

The rearrangement uses TRBV18 and TRBJ1-4; no clear D gene. V was trimmed by 3 bases and J by 2 bases, leaving 10 bases between them. Germline-derived CDR1 and CDR2 are KGHSH and LQKENI. The CDR3 is made up of 15 amino acids. The CDR3 sequence: CASSPGFRTNEKLFF. CDR3 bases: TGTGCCAGCTCACCCGGATTTCGGACTAATGAAAAACTGTTTTTT. The entire variable domain, with the rest obtained from reference TRBV18 and TRBJ1-4, is as follows: NAGVMQNPRHLVRRRGQEARLRCSPMKGHSHVYWYRQLPEEGLKFMVYLQKENIIDESGMPKERFSAEFPKEGPSILRIQQVVRGDSAAYFCASSPGFRTNEKLFFGSGTQLSVL.